This TCR beta chain was identified during a study of technical replicates of blood from a handful of donors. Germline CDR1 and CDR2: MNHEY and SVGAGI. This CDR3 has 12 amino acids. V lost 5 bases and J lost 12; bases outside the gene matches: 4. Clones were sequenced by immunoSEQ multiplex PCR, and TCRdb holds only the in-frame ones, with some missing. The repertoire holds about 50,000 clones, with 90% to 95% as singletons. The origin of this receptor is a human donor in good health. Some clones in this sample may be carry-over from other donors' samples. The V call is TRBV6-5, the J call TRBJ1-2; TRBD1 matches 12 bases. Material for sequencing was PBMCs. Written as DNA, the CDR3 is TGTGCCAGCAGTCAAGGGACAGGGGGCAACACCTTC. As protein: CASSQGTGGNTF.